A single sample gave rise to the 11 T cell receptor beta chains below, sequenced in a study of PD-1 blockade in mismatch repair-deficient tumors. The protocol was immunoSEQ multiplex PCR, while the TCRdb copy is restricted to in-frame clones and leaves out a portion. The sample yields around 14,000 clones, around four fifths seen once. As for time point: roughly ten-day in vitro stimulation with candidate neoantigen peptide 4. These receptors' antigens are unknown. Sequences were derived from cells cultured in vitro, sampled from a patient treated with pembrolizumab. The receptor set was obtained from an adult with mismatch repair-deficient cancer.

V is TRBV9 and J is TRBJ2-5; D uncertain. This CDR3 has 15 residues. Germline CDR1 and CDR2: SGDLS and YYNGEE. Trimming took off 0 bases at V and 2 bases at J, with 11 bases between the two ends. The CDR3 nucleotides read TGTGCCAGCAGCGTAGGAGCTACAGAGCAAGAGACCCAGTACTTC. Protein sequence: CASSVGATEQETQYF. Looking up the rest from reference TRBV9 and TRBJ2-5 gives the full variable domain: DSGVTQTPKHLITATGQRVTLRCSPRSGDLSVYWYQQSLDQGLQFLIQYYNGEERAKGNILERFSAQQFPDLHSELNLSSLELGDSALYFCASSVGATEQETQYFGPGTRLLVL.

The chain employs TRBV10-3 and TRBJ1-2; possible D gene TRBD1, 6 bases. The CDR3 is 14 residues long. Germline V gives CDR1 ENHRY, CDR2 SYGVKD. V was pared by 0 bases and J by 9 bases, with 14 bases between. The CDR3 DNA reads TGTGCCATCAGTGAGTCGATGGGGGCTGATAGCTACACCTTC. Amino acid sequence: CAISESMGADSYTF.

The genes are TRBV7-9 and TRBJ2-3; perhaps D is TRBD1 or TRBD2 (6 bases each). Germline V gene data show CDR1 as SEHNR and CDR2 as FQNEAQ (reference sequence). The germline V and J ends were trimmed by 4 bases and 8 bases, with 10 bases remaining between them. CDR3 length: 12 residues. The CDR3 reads CASSSQGLTQYF. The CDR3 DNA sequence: TGTGCCAGCAGCTCACAGGGACTTACGCAGTATTTT.

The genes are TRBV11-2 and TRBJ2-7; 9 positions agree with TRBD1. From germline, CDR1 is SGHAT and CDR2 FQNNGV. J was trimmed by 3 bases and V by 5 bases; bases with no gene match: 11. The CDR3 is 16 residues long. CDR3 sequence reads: CASSVAGTGMGYEQYF. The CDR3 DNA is TGTGCCAGCAGCGTAGCCGGGACAGGGATGGGCTACGAGCAGTACTTC.

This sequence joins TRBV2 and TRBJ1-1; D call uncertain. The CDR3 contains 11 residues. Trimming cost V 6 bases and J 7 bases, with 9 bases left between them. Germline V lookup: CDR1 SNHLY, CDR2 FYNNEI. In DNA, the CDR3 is TGTGCCAGCAGGGAGGCGGGTGAAGCTTTCTTT. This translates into CASREAGEAFF.

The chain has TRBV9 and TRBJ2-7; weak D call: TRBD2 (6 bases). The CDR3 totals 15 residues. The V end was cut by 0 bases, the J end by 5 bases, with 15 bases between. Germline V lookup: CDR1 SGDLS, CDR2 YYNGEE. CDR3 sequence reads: CASSVGGRSSDEQYF. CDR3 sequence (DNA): TGTGCCAGCAGCGTAGGAGGGAGGTCTAGTGACGAGCAGTACTTC.

Written as DNA, the CDR3 is TGTGCCAGCAGCTGGGACAGGGGAGGCTACACCTTC. This sequence encodes CASSWDRGGYTF. The genes are TRBV5-6 and TRBJ1-2; 10 bases are a match to TRBD1. With V trimmed by 3 bases and J by 8 bases, 1 base remained unmatched. Germline values: CDR1 SGHDT, CDR2 YYEEEE. The CDR3 totals 12 residues.

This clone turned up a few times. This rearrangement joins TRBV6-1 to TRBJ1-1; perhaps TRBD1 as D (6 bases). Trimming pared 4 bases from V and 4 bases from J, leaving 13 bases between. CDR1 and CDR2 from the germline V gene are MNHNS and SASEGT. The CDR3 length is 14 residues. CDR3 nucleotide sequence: TGTGCCAGCAGTGTGGGGGCGAGGGGCACTGAAGCTTTCTTT. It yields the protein CASSVGARGTEAFF.

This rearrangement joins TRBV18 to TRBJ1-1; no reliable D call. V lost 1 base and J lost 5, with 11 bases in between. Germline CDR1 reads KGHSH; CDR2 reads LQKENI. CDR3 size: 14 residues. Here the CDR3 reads CASSPQETGTEAFF. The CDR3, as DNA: TGTGCCAGCTCACCACAGGAAACTGGGACTGAAGCTTTCTTT.

The CDR3 protein is CAWSGGLGETQYF. In nucleotides, the CDR3 is TGTGCCTGGAGTGGAGGACTTGGAGAGACCCAGTACTTC. The rearrangement links TRBV30 to TRBJ2-5; tentative D call: TRBD2 (5 bases). The CDR3 sequence is 13 residues long. V lost 1 base, J lost 4 bases, and 10 bases lay in between. Germline V gene sequence: CDR1 GTSNPN, CDR2 SVGIG (reference sequence).

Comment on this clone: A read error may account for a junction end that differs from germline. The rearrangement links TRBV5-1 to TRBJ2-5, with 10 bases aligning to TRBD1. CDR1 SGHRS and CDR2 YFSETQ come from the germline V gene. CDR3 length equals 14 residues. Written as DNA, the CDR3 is TGCGCCAGCAGCCACGGGACAGGGGAAGAAACCCAGTACTTC. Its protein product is CASSHGTGEETQYF.